Sequencing of this T cell receptor beta chain was carried out in a study of CD8+CD57+ T cells in acquired aplastic anemia. Study-level background: Sorted CD4+ and CD8+ cells yielded DNA averaging around 3.2 ug. Sequencing produced an average of around 10 million reads per healthy donor for CD4+ cells.

Regarding this clonotype: The antigen is undetermined.

For CDR3 and TCR beta VDJ profiling, genomic DNA was the template used. One entry per CDR3 protein, called by TCRdb with MiXCR from the reads. The table lists some 200,000 distinct CDR3 sequences, approximately 60% of them singletons. Notes on the study in general: Between patients and controls, around 31 CD8+ CDR3 sequences were found in common. No significant difference in CD8+ Simpson's diversity was found between patients and controls.

The receptor's source is a human donor in good health. Specimen: sorted CD4+, CD8+, or CD8+CD57+ T cells (not recorded which) from PBMCs.

The CDR3 reads CSASREGAFSPLHF. CDR3 DNA: TGCAGTGCTAGCAGAGAGGGGGCTTTTTCACCCCTCCACTTT. This chain connects TRBV20-1 to TRBJ1-6; 7 bases match TRBD1. This CDR3 has 14 amino acids. J was trimmed by 9 bases and V by 3 bases; bases with no gene match: 8. The V gene's germline CDR1 is DFQATT and CDR2 SNEGSKA (reference sequence).